This T cell receptor beta chain was obtained from a study of human T cells and chemical hapten exposure. Background on the study: Diphenylcyclopropenone was administered weekly to the scalp of patients throughout the approximately 24-week study.

This clonotype appeared many times. Its target is unknown. The V gene's germline CDR1 is MRHNA and CDR2 SNTAGT. Trimming cost V 3 bases and J 5 bases; bases outside gene matches: 4. This CDR3 is 15 amino acids long. The time point was: patch test 3, about 24 weeks after DPC sensitization. Indicated treatment: therapeutic diphenylcyclopropenone sensitization with weekly scalp DPC. Blood collection took place prior to placing each patch test. Findings and caveats of the study: TCRs exceeding 1 in 1000 frequency stayed unchanged with DPC sensitization.

TCRdb used MiXCR to reprocess the RACE reads, holding one entry per CDR3 protein. The sample lists 150,000 to 200,000 distinct CDR3 sequences; about 27% were seen once. The chain uses TRBV6-4 and TRBJ2-1; 10 bases are shared with TRBD2. The sample was whole blood, taken in connection with sensitization to the hapten diphenylcyclopropenone (DPC). The TCR sequence derives from a woman between 18 and 29 years old with alopecia areata. Some clones in this sample may be carry-over from other donors' samples. The CDR3 DNA follows: TGTGCCAGCAGTGAGGCTAGCGGGGGCAACAATGAGCAGTTCTTC. As protein: CASSEASGGNNEQFF.